This T cell receptor (beta chain) was observed in a study of identical twins. cDNA molecules carried unique molecular identifiers, and template switching added a universal primer site. Each CDR3 protein gets one entry after TCRdb re-called the 5' RACE reads with MiXCR. The repertoire holds about 1.7 million distinct CDR3 sequences, with about 32% as singletons. The CDR3 has 15 amino acids. After removal of 8 bases from V and 3 bases from J, the junction contained 12 bases not matched to a gene. Germline assignment: CDR1 SNHLY and CDR2 FYNNEI. General observations from the study: Insertion counts were lower in abundant cord blood beta clonotypes, a trend that memory repertoires did not show. Conclusions were drawn cross-sectionally by statistical analysis, without following the same donors. With monozygotic twins, out-of-frame TCR alpha sharing exceeded what models estimated.

This clonotype was detected only once. Its antigen is not identified. Sequencing used cord blood. The chain uses TRBV2 and TRBJ2-7; 8 positions agree with TRBD2. This TCR derives from a newborn girl in good health. The chain's CDR3 is CASLCYGRGVYEQYF. CDR3 in DNA: TGTGCCAGCCTTTGTTACGGGAGGGGAGTCTACGAGCAGTACTTC.